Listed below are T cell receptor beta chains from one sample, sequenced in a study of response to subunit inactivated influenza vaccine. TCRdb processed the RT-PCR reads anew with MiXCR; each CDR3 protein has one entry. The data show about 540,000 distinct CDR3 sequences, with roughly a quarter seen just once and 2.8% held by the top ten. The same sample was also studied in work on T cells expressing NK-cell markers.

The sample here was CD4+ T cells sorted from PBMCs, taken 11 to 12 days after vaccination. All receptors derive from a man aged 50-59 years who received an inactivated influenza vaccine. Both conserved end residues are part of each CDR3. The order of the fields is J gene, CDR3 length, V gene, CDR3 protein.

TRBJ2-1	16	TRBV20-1	CSARDFGGLAHNEQFF
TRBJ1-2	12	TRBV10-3	CAIERQGYGYTF
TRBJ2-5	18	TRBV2	CASSEAVASGGFQETQYF
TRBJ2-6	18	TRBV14	CASSHLMGLYSGANVLTF
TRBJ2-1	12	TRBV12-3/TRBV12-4	CASSLRAGEQFF
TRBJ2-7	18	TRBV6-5	CASSYSFLQGPSSYEQYF
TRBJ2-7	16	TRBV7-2	CASSLTRDLGDYEQYF
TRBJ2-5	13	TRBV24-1	CATSVGGTETQYF
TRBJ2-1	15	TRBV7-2	CASSLAPGQGGEQFF
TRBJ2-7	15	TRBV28	CASSAERWQNYEQYF
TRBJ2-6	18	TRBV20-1	CSARGLAGGNSGANVLTF
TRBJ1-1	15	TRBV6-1	CASIRGTGVDTEAFF
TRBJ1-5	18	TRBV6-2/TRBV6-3	CASSYSRDRDPSNQPQHF
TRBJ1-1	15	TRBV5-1	CASSLTERSNTEAFF
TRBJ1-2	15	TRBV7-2	CASSYYTGGNYGYTF
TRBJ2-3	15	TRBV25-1	CASSELVRSTDTQYF
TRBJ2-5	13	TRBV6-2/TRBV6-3	CASSSRTPPTQYF
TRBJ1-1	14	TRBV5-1	CASRGSPQGTEAFF
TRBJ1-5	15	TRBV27	CASRTQGAGNQPQHF
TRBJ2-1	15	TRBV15	CATSSIAGGLVEQFF
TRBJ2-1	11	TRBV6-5	CATAMVGEQFF
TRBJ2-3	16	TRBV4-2	CASSQVWASGTDTQYF
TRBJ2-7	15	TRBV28	CASSKGLAEAYEQYF
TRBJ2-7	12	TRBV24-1	CATSDGDYEQYF
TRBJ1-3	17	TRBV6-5	CASSYSGVADSGNTIYF
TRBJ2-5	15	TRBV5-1	CASRNRGGGQETQYF
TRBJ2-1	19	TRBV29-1	CSVEDQRWGTSGRGYEQFF
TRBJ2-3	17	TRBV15	CATSRDIGTGFSDTQYF
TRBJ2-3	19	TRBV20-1	CSARPGLATPGSLTDTQYF
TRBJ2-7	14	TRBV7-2	CASRESSVSYEQYF
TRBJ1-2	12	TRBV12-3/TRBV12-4	CASSKDSYGYTF
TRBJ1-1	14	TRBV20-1	CSAREPGFDTEAFF
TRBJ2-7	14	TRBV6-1	CASRSRDRGYEQYF
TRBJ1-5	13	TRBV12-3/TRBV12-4	CASSRRSNQPQHF
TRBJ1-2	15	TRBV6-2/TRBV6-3	CASSLDRASIYGYTF